This paragraph reports one T cell receptor (beta chain). This specimen belongs to a study of blood T cell repertoires in COVID-19. The CDR3 extends over 17 amino acids. The V segment lost 3 bases and the J segment 7 bases; nucleotides outside the gene matches: 11. Germline values: CDR1 MGHRA, CDR2 YSYEKL. Clones were sequenced by immunoSEQ multiplex PCR, and TCRdb holds only the in-frame ones, with some missing. The repertoire holds about 440,000 clones, with 70% to 90% as singletons. This sequence was found in a woman between 18 and 30 years old with acute COVID-19. Source material: PBMCs or T cells enriched from blood (not recorded which). This chain links TRBV4-1 with TRBJ1-6; 8 bases line up with TRBD1. DNA for the CDR3: TGCGCCAGCAGCCAGCCGTCCCGGACAGGGCGGAATTCACCCCTCCACTTT. It codes for CASSQPSRTGRNSPLHF.